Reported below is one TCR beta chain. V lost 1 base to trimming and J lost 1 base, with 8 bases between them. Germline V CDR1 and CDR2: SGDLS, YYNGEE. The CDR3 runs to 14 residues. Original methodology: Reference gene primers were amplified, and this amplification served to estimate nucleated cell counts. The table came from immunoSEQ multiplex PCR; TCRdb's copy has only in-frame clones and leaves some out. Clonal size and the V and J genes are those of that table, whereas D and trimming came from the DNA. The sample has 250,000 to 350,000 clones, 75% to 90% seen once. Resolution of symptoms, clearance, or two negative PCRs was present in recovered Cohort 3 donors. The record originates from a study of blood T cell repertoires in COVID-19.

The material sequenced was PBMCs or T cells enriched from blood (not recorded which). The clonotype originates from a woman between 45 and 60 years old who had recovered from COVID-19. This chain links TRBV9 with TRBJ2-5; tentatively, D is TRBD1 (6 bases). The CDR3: CASSVMTGQETQYF. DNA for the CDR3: TGTGCCAGCAGCGTAATGACAGGCCAAGAGACCCAGTACTTC.